This TCR beta chain was retrieved from a study of T cell responses to AZD1222 COVID-19 vaccine. Here immunoSEQ multiplex PCR was the method, and the copy in TCRdb shows in-frame clones only, minus some. The sample consists of some 130,000 clones, 91% of them appearing once. The CDR3 covers 17 residues. Germline assignment: CDR1 LNHDA and CDR2 SQIVND (reference sequence). V was cut by 7 bases and J by 0 bases, with 19 bases left in between. The sequenced sample was peripheral blood, obtained on day 0 of AZD1222 vaccination. This receptor was obtained from an adult in good health. The V and J genes are TRBV19 and TRBJ2-1, with TRBD2 as a possible D gene (7 bases). CDR3 sequence: CASKSNRGASSYNEQFF. In nucleotides, the CDR3 is TGTGCCAGTAAGTCCAATCGGGGGGCAAGCTCCTACAATGAGCAGTTCTTC.